The 26 T cell receptor beta chains below all came from one sample that was sequenced in a study of blood T cell repertoires in COVID-19. Using immunoSEQ multiplex PCR, the repertoire was profiled, and TCRdb retains in-frame clones only, with some absent. The table has tens of thousands of clones, roughly 80% seen once; the top ten hold roughly 2.6%. The sample consisted of peripheral blood. The source of these receptors is a woman aged 55-69 years with acute or convalescent COVID-19.

This clone has more than one count but fewer than ten. The V and J genes are TRBV18 and TRBJ2-2, with TRBD2 matching 8 bases. Germline CDR1 and CDR2: KGHSH and LQKENI. The V gene end was trimmed by 2 bases and the J gene end by 6 bases; junction bases not matched to a gene: 32. CDR3 length equals 24 residues. DNA of the CDR3: TGTGCCAGCTCACCAACGAAACCCCGGTACCTTAGCTTTATAGCGGGGCGGGGAGCCGGGGAGCTGTTTTTT. Protein: CASSPTKPRYLSFIAGRGAGELFF.

CDR3 sequence (DNA): TGCGCCAGCAGCTTGGGGGACTACCACGGGGAGACCCAGTACTTC. Translation gives CASSLGDYHGETQYF. The V and J genes are TRBV5-1 and TRBJ2-5; 7 nucleotides agree with TRBD2. Germline V CDR1 and CDR2: SGHRS, YFSETQ. V lost 0 bases, J lost 5 bases, and 7 bases stayed unmatched. CDR3 length: 15 residues.

This clone has only a few counts. V gene TRBV3-1 (or the pseudogene TRBV3-2) combines with J gene TRBJ1-6, with TRBD1 as a possible D gene (6 bases). Germline-derived CDR1 and CDR2 are LGHDT and YNNKEL (reference sequence). The V and J ends lost 3 bases and 6 bases respectively, with 12 bases between them. CDR3 length: 15 amino acids. The CDR3 DNA is TGTGCCAGCAGCCAGAGTGGGACACCTAATTCACCCCTCCACTTT. This encodes CASSQSGTPNSPLHF.

The chain links TRBV7-2 to TRBJ2-2, with a tentative D call TRBD2 (6 bases). Looked up from germline, CDR1 is SGHTA and CDR2 is FQGNSA. V lost 0 bases, J lost 0 bases, and 8 bases lay in between. The CDR3 is made up of 16 amino acids. CDR3 DNA sequence: TGTGCCAGCAGCTTAGCCGGCGGGGCGAACACCGGGGAGCTGTTTTTT. This encodes CASSLAGGANTGELFF.

The chain uses TRBV28 and TRBJ1-5, with a tentative D call TRBD1 (5 bases). The ends were cut back, 8 bases at V and 2 bases at J, with 13 bases in the middle. The CDR3 contains 14 residues. CDR1 and CDR2 (germline): MDHEN, SYDVKM. The CDR3 reads CASGAGDGNQPQHF. CDR3 DNA: TGTGCCAGCGGGGCGGGGGATGGCAATCAGCCCCAGCATTTT.

The V gene is TRBV5-1, the J gene TRBJ2-5; 10 bases are a match to TRBD1. Germline lookup yields CDR1 SGHRS and CDR2 YFSETQ. The CDR3 extends over 15 amino acids. The V gene end was trimmed by 4 bases and the J gene end by 0 bases; junction bases not matched to a gene: 3. The CDR3 spells CASSRGQGYQETQYF. CDR3 nucleotides: TGCGCCAGCAGCCGGGGACAGGGGTACCAAGAGACCCAGTACTTC. Filled out from reference TRBV5-1 and TRBJ2-5, the complete variable domain reads KAGVTQTPRYLIKTRGQQVTLSCSPISGHRSVSWYQQTPGQGLQFLFEYFSETQRNKGNFPGRFSGRQFSNSRSEMNVSTLELGDSALYLCASSRGQGYQETQYFGPGTRLLVL.

The chain carries TRBV30 and TRBJ1-5; tentative D call: TRBD1 (5 bases). Trimming took 6 bases from V and 3 from J, leaving 9 bases between them. CDR1 and CDR2 from the germline V gene are GTSNPN and SVGIG (reference sequence). The CDR3 is 12 amino acids. CDR3 protein: CACGGVNQPQHF. CDR3 DNA sequence: TGTGCCTGCGGAGGGGTCAATCAGCCCCAGCATTTT.

V usage is TRBV5-6 and J usage is TRBJ2-5; 8 bases are a match to TRBD2. The trim removed 1 base at V and 3 bases at J, leaving 2 bases unmatched. Germline values: CDR1 SGHDT, CDR2 YYEEEE. The CDR3 has 14 amino acids. CDR3 sequence: CASSLNGGEETQYF. The DNA for the CDR3 is TGTGCCAGCAGCTTGAACGGGGGGGAAGAGACCCAGTACTTC.

The chain is built from TRBV5-1 and TRBJ2-1; 11 bases map to TRBD2. This CDR3 has 21 amino acids. Trimming cost V 2 bases and J 4 bases; bases outside gene matches: 20. Per germline, CDR1 SGHRS and CDR2 YFSETQ. CDR3 sequence (DNA): TGCGCCAGCAGCTTTTTCATCACCGGGACTAGCGGAGAAAAACGTTACAATGAGCAGTTCTTC. Translated: CASSFFITGTSGEKRYNEQFF.

The chain carries TRBV7-9 and TRBJ1-4; D is possibly TRBD1 (6 bases). V was cut by 5 bases and J by 7 bases, with 17 bases left in between. CDR3 length equals 15 residues. Germline V gives CDR1 SEHNR, CDR2 FQNEAQ (reference sequence). In DNA form, the CDR3 reads TGTGCCAGCAGCGTTGGGGGCGTCAGTGGTGAAAAACTGTTTTTT. This codes for CASSVGGVSGEKLFF.

The V and J genes are TRBV5-8 and TRBJ1-2, with 9 bases fitting TRBD1. CDR1 SGHTS and CDR2 YDEGEE come from the germline V gene. With V trimmed by 4 bases and J by 6 bases, 10 bases remained unmatched. The CDR3 runs 15 residues. The CDR3 loop reads CASSKGQGNGHGYTF. The CDR3 nucleotides are TGTGCCAGCAGCAAGGGACAGGGTAACGGGCATGGCTACACCTTC.

J is TRBJ2-3 and V is TRBV7-9, with 8 bases fitting TRBD2. There are 15 residues in the CDR3. Germline trimming cut 5 bases from V and 3 bases from J; bases unmatched to any gene: 7. Germline V gene data show CDR1 as SEHNR and CDR2 as FQNEAQ (reference sequence). As DNA, the CDR3 is TGTGCCAGCAGCCCCGGGGGGGTCTTTACAGATACGCAGTATTTT. It translates to CASSPGGVFTDTQYF.

The gene calls are TRBV2 and TRBJ1-2; TRBD1 matches 9 bases. With V trimmed by 6 bases and J by 7 bases, 21 bases remained unmatched. The CDR3 loop spans 18 amino acids. CDR1 SNHLY and CDR2 FYNNEI come from the germline V gene. The CDR3 DNA sequence: TGTGCCAGCAGGACCAGGGTCTTTGGGACAGGGATGGGCGGTGGCTACACCTTC. Translation gives CASRTRVFGTGMGGGYTF. The variable domain in full, completed from reference TRBV2 and TRBJ1-2, reads EPEVTQTPSHQVTQMGQEVILRCVPISNHLYFYWYRQILGQKVEFLVSFYNNEISEKSEIFDDQFSVERPDGSNFTLKIRSTKLEDSAMYFCASRTRVFGTGMGGGYTFGSGTRLTVV.

The J gene is TRBJ1-3, the V gene TRBV19; 7 nucleotides line up with TRBD1. CDR1 is LNHDA, CDR2 SQIVND, per germline (reference sequence). Unmatched junction bases numbered 7, after V lost 6 bases and J lost 2 bases. The CDR3 totals 15 residues. The DNA for the CDR3 is TGTGCCAGTAGCCCTCCGGGGACAGCTGGAAACACCATATATTTT. As protein: CASSPPGTAGNTIYF.

The genes are TRBV10-2 and TRBJ2-1, with 11 bases fitting TRBD2. The germline V gene encodes CDR1 WSHSY and CDR2 SAAADI. This CDR3 is built from 15 residues. The junction had 9 bases not matched to a gene; V was cut back by 7 bases and J by 7 bases. Here the CDR3 DNA reads TGCGCCAGCAAGGTACTAGCGGGAGATTTTAATGAGCAGTTCTTC. It is translated as CASKVLAGDFNEQFF.

The rearrangement uses TRBV25-1 and TRBJ1-6, with no clear D. In germline, CDR1 is MGHDK, CDR2 SYGVNS. Trimming cost V 3 bases and J 7 bases, with 10 bases left between them. CDR3 length: 14 amino acids. The chain's CDR3 is CASSEPGWNSPLHF. In DNA, the CDR3 is TGTGCCAGCAGTGAGCCGGGGTGGAATTCACCCCTCCACTTT.

This clone is a singleton in its sample. V and J are TRBV5-4 and TRBJ2-7, with a tentative D call TRBD2 (6 bases). The germline gives CDR1 SGHNT, CDR2 YYREEE (reference sequence). Trimming removed 4 bases from V and 3 bases from J, with 14 bases in between. The CDR3 length is 14 residues. The CDR3, as DNA: TGTGCCAGCAGCCTGGGACTGGATCGCTACGAGCAGTACTTC. Encoded protein: CASSLGLDRYEQYF.

This sequence joins TRBV19 and TRBJ2-2; 7 bases are shared with TRBD2. Trimming took 10 bases from V and 6 from J; bases not matched to a gene: 11. CDR1 LNHDA and CDR2 SQIVND come from the germline V gene (reference sequence). This CDR3 contains 14 residues. In DNA, the CDR3 is TGTGCCACCGCTTTGCGGGGGACGGCCGGGGAGCTGTTTTTT. Amino acid sequence: CATALRGTAGELFF. Drawing the rest from reference TRBV19 and TRBJ2-2, the complete variable domain is DGGITQSPKYLFRKEGQNVTLSCEQNLNHDAMYWYRQDPGQGLRLIYYSQIVNDFQKGDIAEGYSVSREKKESFPLTVTSAQKNPTAFYLCATALRGTAGELFFGEGSRLTVL.

The chain links TRBV6-5 to TRBJ2-7; D is uncertain. The germline V gene encodes CDR1 MNHEY and CDR2 SVGAGI. Trimming shortened V by 2 bases and J by 4 bases, and 3 bases separated the two germline ends. The CDR3 consists of 11 residues. The CDR3 coding sequence is TGTGCCAGCAGTTACCTATACGAGCAGTACTTC. Protein product: CASSYLYEQYF.

The rearrangement uses TRBV2 and TRBJ2-4, with 10 bases aligning to TRBD1. The ends lost 6 bases at V and 2 bases at J; junction bases unmatched: 4. The CDR3 length is 15 residues. Germline V lookup: CDR1 SNHLY, CDR2 FYNNEI. CDR3 sequence (DNA): TGTGCCAGCAGGACAGGGGGCTTACCCAAAAACATTCAGTACTTC. As protein: CASRTGGLPKNIQYF.

The gene calls are TRBV28 and TRBJ1-5; D gene unclear. Germline V gives CDR1 MDHEN, CDR2 SYDVKM. The V gene lost 5 bases and the J gene lost 4 bases, with 15 bases spanning the gap. The CDR3 has 15 amino acids. The CDR3 nucleotides read TGTGCCAGCAGTCCTACGGGAGGGCAAAATCAGCCCCAGCATTTT. Its translation: CASSPTGGQNQPQHF.

The chain has TRBV28 and TRBJ1-5; 9 positions agree with TRBD1. V shed 5 bases and J 6 bases; nucleotides not matched to a gene: 5. The germline CDR1 and CDR2 sequences are MDHEN and SYDVKM. There are 14 residues in the CDR3. DNA for the CDR3: TGTGCCAGCAGTCCCATGACAGGGGGTCAGCCCCAGCATTTT. Residues: CASSPMTGGQPQHF.

This clone was found a few times. J is TRBJ1-5 and V is TRBV5-1; D remains unclear. The CDR3 loop spans 15 amino acids. V was cut by 4 bases and J by 2 bases, with 13 bases left in between. Germline loops: CDR1 SGHRS, CDR2 YFSETQ. Here the CDR3 DNA reads TGCGCCAGCAGCATTGGTGAGGGTGGCAATCAGCCCCAGCATTTT. This encodes CASSIGEGGNQPQHF.

J is TRBJ2-3 and V is TRBV6-6; 9 positions agree with TRBD1. Looked up from germline, CDR1 is MNHNY and CDR2 is SVGAGI (reference sequence). The CDR3 extends over 16 amino acids. The ends lost 7 bases at V and 4 bases at J; junction bases unmatched: 12. The CDR3: CASTFPGQGIADTQYF. Written as DNA, the CDR3 is TGTGCCAGCACTTTCCCGGGACAGGGTATAGCAGATACGCAGTATTTT.

The rearrangement uses TRBV18 and TRBJ2-7; tentative D call: TRBD1 (5 bases). Germline assignment: CDR1 KGHSH and CDR2 LQKENI. The ends were cut back, 5 bases at V and 2 bases at J, with 10 bases in the middle. The CDR3 loop spans 13 amino acids. CDR3 bases: TGTGCCAGCTCATCGAGACAGACCTACGAGCAGTACTTC. It specifies CASSSRQTYEQYF.

This clone was found a few times. This chain joins TRBV2 and TRBJ1-4, with 9 bases identical to TRBD1. CDR1 is SNHLY, CDR2 FYNNEI, per germline. The CDR3 is 16 amino acids. The junction had 13 bases not matched to a gene; V was cut back by 7 bases and J by 7 bases. CDR3 nucleotide sequence: TGTGCCAGCACCACCTTGGGACAGGGATCAGGTGAAAAACTGTTTTTT. Protein product: CASTTLGQGSGEKLFF.